The T cell receptor beta chain described here comes from a study of response to subunit inactivated influenza vaccine. The CDR3 has 15 amino acids. J gave up 1 base and V 8 bases, and 10 bases lay outside the gene matches. CDR1 and CDR2 from the germline V gene are SEHNR and FQNEAQ (reference sequence). TCRdb reanalysed the RT-PCR reads using MiXCR and keeps one entry per CDR3 protein. The sample shows about 620,000 distinct CDR3 sequences, roughly 12% of them seen only once. The source material was PBMCs from blood, sampled on the day of vaccination. The V and J genes are TRBV7-9 and TRBJ2-7; 8 nucleotides align to TRBD1. The receptor's source is a man aged 45-65 years who received an inactivated influenza vaccine. CDR3 DNA sequence: TGTGCCAGCCTTAATACGGGACAGGATTCCTACGAGCAGTACTTC. The encoded protein is CASLNTGQDSYEQYF.